This T cell receptor beta chain was retrieved from a study of a mutant IDH1 vaccine in newly diagnosed glioma. Study information: Vaccine dosing followed radiotherapy by 4-6 weeks, or accompanied temozolomide cycles. Most patients had received both radiotherapy and temozolomide, the prior options being radiotherapy, temozolomide, or both.

As regards this clone: The antigen remains unidentified.

Measured with immunoSEQ multiplex PCR; TCRdb has only the in-frame clones, and not every one. The sample gives some 66,000 clones, roughly 80% of which show up once; roughly 4.5% is in the top ten. Study results and caveats: Changes to the top peripheral T cell clonotypes appeared unrelated to pseudoprogression.

Germline trimming cut 4 bases from V and 4 bases from J; bases unmatched to any gene: 8. CDR3 size: 15 residues. Germline lookup yields CDR1 MGHRA and CDR2 YSYEKL. Time point reported: week 35, safety follow-up. It was 300 ug of mutant IDH1 20-mer peptide that made up each vaccine dose, given with topical imiquimod. The clonotype was recovered from a man aged 25-45 years with glioma. The sequencing used PBMCs, collected from a glioma patient whose treatment included an IDH1 peptide vaccine. This chain links TRBV4-1 with TRBJ1-2, with 8 bases lining up with TRBD1. CDR3 in amino acids: CASSPAGGAIYGYTF. CDR3 DNA: TGCGCCAGCAGCCCCGCAGGGGGCGCAATCTATGGCTACACCTTC.